Sequencing of this TCR beta chain was carried out in a study of T cell responses to AZD1222 COVID-19 vaccine. Clones were sequenced by immunoSEQ multiplex PCR, and TCRdb holds only the in-frame ones, with some missing. This table has approximately 110,000 clones, nearly 90% appearing once. Turning to this clone: The antigen is undetermined.

Germline V gene data show CDR1 as LGHDT and CDR2 as YNNKEL (reference sequence). The germline V and J ends were trimmed by 1 base and 7 bases, with 13 bases remaining between them. The CDR3 covers 15 residues. Points from the study as a whole: Possibly, clonal diversity was underestimated; donors were largely white British and included more females.

This clonotype was obtained from an adult in good health. The gene calls are TRBV3-1 (or the pseudogene TRBV3-2) and TRBJ1-4; D is unclear. The material sequenced was peripheral blood, taken on day 0 of AZD1222 vaccination. The chain's CDR3 is CASSQGATEVEKLFF. DNA for the CDR3: TGTGCCAGCAGCCAAGGGGCCACGGAAGTTGAAAAACTGTTTTTT.